This is a list of T cell receptor beta chains from one sample in a study of cytomegalovirus exposure and HLA in healthy donors. Sequenced by immunoSEQ multiplex PCR; TCRdb stores in-frame clones only, minus some. The sample lists about 130,000 clones, 66% occurring once. Input material: PBMCs. The receptor set was obtained from a human donor in good health. CDR3s include the opening cysteine and the closing phenylalanine or tryptophan. Fields, in order: V gene, D gene, J gene, clone size, CDR3 protein, CDR3 DNA. D genes are given only for firm matches. A row's size may be missing; if present it is once, few, many or a size class.

TRBV27	.	TRBJ1-1	.	CASAAMNTEAFF	TGTGCCAGCGCCGCGATGAACACTGAAGCTTTCTTT
TRBV2	TRBD1	TRBJ1-5	.	CASSRTGINQPQHF	TGTGCCAGCAGCCGGACAGGGATTAATCAGCCCCAGCATTTT
TRBV5-8	TRBD2	TRBJ2-5	.	CASSLGLAGGETQYF	TGTGCCAGCAGCTTGGGACTAGCGGGAGGTGAGACCCAGTACTTC
TRBV19	TRBD1	TRBJ1-6	few	CASRETGGADSPLHF	TGTGCCAGTAGGGAGACAGGGGGCGCGGATTCACCCCTCCACTTT
TRBV27	.	TRBJ2-2	.	CASSFVSNTGELFF	TGTGCCAGCAGCTTTGTCTCTAACACCGGGGAGCTGTTTTTT
TRBV5-6	.	TRBJ2-3	.	CASSLGGATDTQYF	TGTGCCAGCAGCCTCGGAGGAGCCACAGATACGCAGTATTTT
TRBV7-9	.	TRBJ2-3	.	CASSLVASADTQYF	TGTGCCAGCAGCTTAGTAGCTAGCGCAGATACGCAGTATTTT
TRBV9	.	TRBJ2-7	once	CASSPRGGNGEQYF	TGTGCCAGCAGCCCGCGCGGAGGGAATGGCGAGCAGTACTTC
TRBV9	.	TRBJ1-1	.	CASSGTAMNTEAFF	TGTGCCAGCAGCGGGACTGCTATGAACACTGAAGCTTTCTTT
TRBV9	.	TRBJ2-7	.	CASSAQPRAGNYEQYF	TGTGCCAGCAGCGCTCAACCGAGAGCAGGGAACTACGAGCAGTACTTC